One and the same sample provided the 5 T cell receptor beta chains below, sequenced in a study of human thymus T cells. Repertoires were generated with immunoSEQ multiplex PCR, while TCRdb's copy carries only in-frame clones and drops some. The sample has tens of thousands of clones, 94% seen once; the top ten hold approximately 0.13%. Sequencing was performed on blood. These receptors all stem from a boy in the first two years of life with a congenital heart defect but otherwise immunologically healthy.

The chain joins TRBV7-9 to TRBJ2-4; D uncertain. Looked up from germline, CDR1 is SEHNR and CDR2 is FQNEAQ (reference sequence). Trimming removed 6 bases from V and 2 bases from J, with 17 bases in between. This CDR3 has 16 residues. The CDR3 protein is CASSRPPSGTKNIQYF. Written as DNA, the CDR3 is TGTGCCAGCAGTCGACCCCCCTCTGGGACCAAAAACATTCAGTACTTC.

This clone was detected only once. The chain joins TRBV9 to TRBJ1-5; 7 bases agree with TRBD1. The V segment lost 4 bases and the J segment 7 bases; nucleotides outside the gene matches: 11. Germline V gene sequence: CDR1 SGDLS, CDR2 YYNGEE. The CDR3 loop spans 15 amino acids. The CDR3 is CASSPRQGPEQPQHF. The CDR3 nucleotides read TGTGCCAGCAGCCCCCGACAGGGTCCGGAACAGCCCCAGCATTTT.

This chain uses TRBV19 with TRBJ1-2; D remains ambiguous. V lost 2 bases, J lost 4 bases, and 8 bases lay in between. The CDR3 is made up of 13 amino acids. In germline, CDR1 is LNHDA, CDR2 SQIVND (reference sequence). CDR3 region: CASSIRSSYGYTF. CDR3 nucleotides: TGTGCCAGTAGTATAAGGAGCAGCTATGGCTACACCTTC. The whole variable domain, remainder taken from reference TRBV19 and TRBJ1-2, is DGGITQSPKYLFRKEGQNVTLSCEQNLNHDAMYWYRQDPGQGLRLIYYSQIVNDFQKGDIAEGYSVSREKKESFPLTVTSAQKNPTAFYLCASSIRSSYGYTFGSGTRLTVV.

The chain is built from TRBV27 and TRBJ2-5; TRBD1 matches 9 bases. Germline assignment: CDR1 MNHEY and CDR2 SMNVEV (reference sequence). The CDR3 loop spans 16 amino acids. V was clipped by 6 bases and J by 5 bases; unmatched bases: 13. CDR3 DNA: TGTGCCAGCAGAATCACCGGGACAGGGATCAGCGAGACCCAGTACTTC. Translating gives CASRITGTGISETQYF.

V gene TRBV7-9 combines with J gene TRBJ2-4; tentatively, D is TRBD1 or TRBD2 (5 bases each). Trimming stripped 0 bases from V and 9 bases from J, with 12 bases between. The CDR3 is made up of 14 amino acids. Germline CDR1 reads SEHNR; CDR2 reads FQNEAQ (reference sequence). CDR3 sequence reads: CASSLASGSVIQYF. CDR3 nucleotide sequence: TGTGCCAGCAGCTTAGCTTCAGGGAGCGTCATTCAGTACTTC.